These 10 T cell receptor beta chains originate from one sample sequenced in a study of beta chain features in type 1 diabetes. Since all of the isolated RNA was reverse transcribed, expressed TCRB transcripts were what got sequenced. Sequenced by immunoSEQ multiplex PCR; TCRdb stores in-frame clones only, minus some. The table has tens of thousands of clones, around a third seen once. Sequencing was performed on stem cell memory CD4+ T cells from blood. The receptors stem from a woman younger than 35 in good health.

The chain is built from TRBV19 and TRBJ2-3; 9 nucleotides align to TRBD2. CDR1 is LNHDA and CDR2 is SQIVND in the germline V gene (reference sequence). V gave up 7 bases and J gave up 4 bases; unmatched junction bases: 6. The CDR3 has 14 amino acids. In DNA form, the CDR3 reads TGTGCCAGTAAGTCTAGCGGGGACCCAGATACGCAGTATTTT. This codes for CASKSSGDPDTQYF.

This clone was recorded a few times. The chain carries TRBV7-2 and TRBJ2-1; D is possibly TRBD1 (6 bases). The length of the CDR3 is 15 residues. Germline V CDR1 and CDR2: SGHTA, FQGNSA. Between the trimmed V and J ends, which lost 3 bases and 6 bases, there was a span of 15 bases. The CDR3 sequence: CASSFGGTRRNEQFF. CDR3 in DNA: TGTGCCAGCAGCTTTGGGGGCACCCGCCGCAATGAGCAGTTCTTC.

V is TRBV5-4 and J is TRBJ2-3; 9 bases agree with TRBD2. Trimming at V came to 3 bases and at J to 7 bases, leaving 9 bases not matched to a gene. This CDR3 has 15 amino acids. CDR1 and CDR2 from the germline V gene are SGHNT and YYREEE (reference sequence). Written as DNA, the CDR3 is TGTGCCAGCAGCTCGGGACTAGCTCCGGGCTATACGCAGTATTTT. Translated, it gives CASSSGLAPGYTQYF.

There are a few counts of this clone. The V call is TRBV7-2, the J call TRBJ1-2; D is unresolved. Germline V gene data show CDR1 as SGHTA and CDR2 as FQGNSA. This CDR3 spans 15 amino acids. V was cut by 5 bases and J by 5 bases, with 18 bases left in between. CDR3 DNA sequence: TGTGCCAGCAGCCCGCCATGGGCCATCCAATATGGCTACACCTTC. Protein: CASSPPWAIQYGYTF.

The chain uses TRBV2 and TRBJ2-7, with D possibly TRBD1 on 6 matching bases. The CDR3 has 15 residues. V dropped 5 bases and J dropped 0 bases, with 14 bases sitting between them. Per the germline V gene, CDR1 is SNHLY and CDR2 is FYNNEI. The CDR3 reads CASSPDSYSSYEQYF. CDR3 sequence (DNA): TGTGCCAGCAGTCCGGACAGTTATTCCTCCTACGAGCAGTACTTC.

A few counts support this clone. This chain uses TRBV4-1 with TRBJ2-1; 7 positions match TRBD1. The CDR3 loop spans 13 amino acids. With V trimmed by 6 bases and J by 3 bases, 2 bases remained unmatched. Germline CDR1 is MGHRA and CDR2 is YSYEKL. This chain's CDR3 is CASSRDSYNEQFF. The CDR3 DNA is TGCGCCAGCAGTAGGGACAGCTACAATGAGCAGTTCTTC.

The chain recombines TRBV19 with TRBJ2-6, with a weak D call TRBD2 (7 bases). V gave up 0 bases and J gave up 0 bases, with 15 bases separating them. CDR3 length: 19 amino acids. Looked up from germline, CDR1 is LNHDA and CDR2 is SQIVND (reference sequence). DNA of the CDR3: TGTGCCAGTAGTATAGATCACCGCGGGGGCGTCTCTGGGGCCAACGTCCTGACTTTC. The encoded protein is CASSIDHRGGVSGANVLTF.

This clone occurred a few times. V is TRBV28 and J is TRBJ1-1; 8 bases match TRBD1. The CDR3 covers 16 residues. V lost 3 bases to trimming and J lost 1 base; unmatched junction nucleotides: 7. CDR1 and CDR2 (germline): MDHEN, SYDVKM. CDR3 residues: CASSLPTGAGNTEAFF. Here the CDR3 DNA reads TGTGCCAGCAGTTTGCCGACAGGGGCCGGGAACACTGAAGCTTTCTTT.

This clone was seen a few times. The rearrangement uses TRBV9 and TRBJ1-4, with TRBD1 as a possible D gene (6 bases). Germline V CDR1 and CDR2: SGDLS, YYNGEE. The V gene lost 2 bases and the J gene lost 2 bases, with 7 bases spanning the gap. The CDR3 totals 14 residues. CDR3 in DNA: TGTGCCAGCAGCGTTACAGGGACTAATGAAAAACTGTTTTTT. Protein product: CASSVTGTNEKLFF.

The chain recombines TRBV19 with TRBJ2-2, with TRBD2 identical over 11 bases. Losses at the gene ends were 6 bases for V and 3 bases for J; bases not matched to a gene: 6. CDR3 length equals 16 residues. Germline values: CDR1 LNHDA, CDR2 SQIVND (reference sequence). The CDR3, as DNA: TGTGCCAGTAGGTCAATAGCGGGGGGGGACACCGGGGAGCTGTTTTTT. Residues: CASRSIAGGDTGELFF.